The table lists the clone carrying this T cell receptor beta chain with a few counts. The data originate from a study of blood T cell repertoires in COVID-19. Overall study: Acute and convalescent COVID-19 samples came from the United States, Italy and Spain. The cDNA or gDNA used as material had been derived from T cells, B-cell-depleted T cells, or PBMCs.

TCRdb keeps only in-frame clones here, not all; method: immunoSEQ multiplex PCR. Here the sample spans a few hundred thousand clones, roughly 86% being singletons. CDR3 length: 19 amino acids. CDR1 SGDLS and CDR2 YYNGEE come from the germline V gene. Trimming pared 4 bases from V and 0 bases from J, leaving 20 bases between. The J gene is TRBJ2-6, the V gene TRBV9; possibly TRBD1 for D (5 bases). This TCR came from a woman aged 50 to 60 with acute or convalescent COVID-19. The sample taken for sequencing was peripheral blood. CDR3 coding DNA: TGTGCCAGCAGCCCCCGACAGCCGGGTAGAGGCTCTGGGGCCAACGTCCTGACTTTC. This encodes CASSPRQPGRGSGANVLTF.